This T cell receptor beta chain was captured in a study of regulatory T cells in long-lasting Graves disease. The wider study: For a period under 3 months, newly diagnosed Graves' patients had taken antithyroid drugs. Whole-study results and caveats: Persistent Graves' patients had lower TCR diversity than newly diagnosed ones.

The CDR3 contains 18 residues. Germline CDR1 reads DFQATT; CDR2 reads SNEGSKA (reference sequence). V shed 6 bases, J shed 0 bases, and the junction held 12 bases outside the gene matches. This clonotype was seen ten or more times. Its antigen is unidentified. Indicated time point: newly diagnosed GD, antithyroid drugs for less than 3 months. After RNA was extracted from PBMCs, the TCR library was made from it. Arm-PCR of CDR3 regions with iRepertoire HTBI primers generated TCR beta libraries. One entry per CDR3 protein results from TCRdb running MiXCR on the multiplex PCR reads. The top ten clones hold about 20% of a sample with about 370,000 distinct CDR3 sequences, about 14% of them seen once.

The chain recombines TRBV20-1 with TRBJ2-1; TRBD2 aligns across 12 bases. The receptor comes from a female donor with Graves disease. The source was peripheral blood mononuclear cells (PBMCs), collected at new diagnosis, from a patient treated with antithyroid drugs. The CDR3 sequence: CSARGLAGQIVSYNEQFF. Here the CDR3 DNA reads TGCAGTGCCCGTGGACTAGCGGGACAGATAGTCTCCTACAATGAGCAGTTCTTC.